This T cell receptor (beta chain) was identified in a study of tumor and adjacent non-tumor tissue in lung cancer. Study-level information: The cohort had under 15 adenocarcinoma, 2 squamous cell and 1 small cell patients. Patients were aged roughly 30 to 76, about ten men and about 5 women, stage I to III.

This sample's RNA came from whole unsorted tissue. More than 3 cm separated this lung sample from the edge of the tumor. As concerns this clonotype: Its antigen is not identified. The junction shows a germline mismatch at one end, possibly a read error.

Study-level findings and limits: Tumor TCR diversity, when higher, was linked to shorter survival. Tumor tissue had significantly higher TCR diversity than normal lung.

Three rounds of nested PCR, following a modified ARM-PCR protocol, produced the TCRbeta library. TCRdb itself ran the multiplex PCR reads through MiXCR, one entry per CDR3 protein. The table includes under 80,000 distinct CDR3 sequences, more than 75% detected once. This sequence originates from a man aged 55 to 70 with non-small cell lung cancer. The sequencing input was distant non-tumor lung tissue.

CDR3 bases: TGCGCCAGCAATGATGGGACAAACTCCTACAAAGAGCAGTTCTTC. Residues: CASNDGTNSYKEQFF. The chain is built from TRBV10-2 and TRBJ2-1; D might be TRBD1 (6 bases). The CDR3 sequence is 15 residues long. Germline CDR1 WSHSY, CDR2 SAAADI.